The T cell receptor (beta chain) described here comes from a study of T-cell reconstitution after alpha-beta-depleted transplantation in children. For TCRbeta, the library was prepared with unique molecular identifiers. Using its own MiXCR run on the PCR reads, TCRdb lists one record per CDR3 protein. This table has roughly 570,000 distinct CDR3 sequences, more than 20% appearing once. Turning to this clonotype: The antigen is unknown.

The V end was cut by 2 bases, the J end by 2 bases, with 6 bases between. Germline V gene sequence: CDR1 LNHDA, CDR2 SQIVND (reference sequence). The CDR3 runs 14 residues. General study findings and limits: There were reportedly several hundred expanded graft clones from which alpha-beta T cells came about two months after transplant. Hyperexpanded clones declined; after one year, newly produced T cells mostly supplied diversity. After transplant, high TCRbeta diversity at day 60 in some patients arose from surviving recipient T cells and thymic progenitors.

This TCR was sampled from a boy less than two years old with Wiskott-Aldrich syndrome, due to receive a stem cell transplant. The chain recombines TRBV19 with TRBJ2-2; the D is unclear. This sample comprised PBMCs, obtained before TCRalphabeta/CD19-depleted stem cell transplant. As DNA, the CDR3 is TGTGCCAGTAGTATACGAGGAAACACCGGGGAGCTGTTTTTT. Encoded protein: CASSIRGNTGELFF.